Reported below is one T cell receptor (beta chain). As originally analysed: Amplified reference gene primers provided the basis for estimating nucleated cell counts. Generated by immunoSEQ multiplex PCR, the TCRdb table keeps only in-frame clones and is missing some. V and J calls plus clone size are reproduced from that table; the DNA served to infer D and trimming. The repertoire holds about 220,000 clones, with roughly 84% as singletons. The sample is drawn from a study of blood T cell repertoires in COVID-19. In the study overall: Researchers got acute and convalescent COVID-19 samples from the United States, Italy and Spain. The cDNA or gDNA used as material had been derived from T cells, B-cell-depleted T cells, or PBMCs.

V lost 1 base and J lost 6; bases outside the gene matches: 6. There are 15 residues in the CDR3. Per the germline V gene, CDR1 is SGHTA and CDR2 is FQGNSA. The rearrangement links TRBV7-2 to TRBJ2-1; the match to TRBD2 covers 7 bases. The material sequenced was peripheral blood. This clonotype originated in a man aged 50-60 years with active or convalescent COVID-19. CDR3 bases: TGTGCCAGCAGCTTAGTCGGGACTACGGCCAATGAGCAGTTCTTC. Translated, it gives CASSLVGTTANEQFF.